This T cell receptor beta chain was recovered during a study of cytomegalovirus exposure and HLA in healthy donors. Study findings and constraints: Compared with the approximately 680-donor mean, an Asian-associated ancestry cluster reportedly had fewer N-insertions, according to a later analysis.

A remark on this clone: Its specificity is unknown.

Researchers ran the PCR with 60 Vbeta and 13 Jbeta primers. Assay: immunoSEQ multiplex PCR; the TCRdb copy retains only in-frame clones and omits some. The sample lists about 170,000 clones; around 83% were seen once. The V gene's germline CDR1 is DFQATT and CDR2 SNEGSKA (reference sequence). V lost 3 bases, J lost 13 bases, and 13 bases lay in between. The CDR3 has 11 amino acids. The chain recombines TRBV20-1 with TRBJ2-4; D is unclear. The sequenced material came from PBMCs. This clonotype was sampled from a girl aged 2-10 years in good health and CMV-seropositive. The CDR3 nucleotides read TGCAGTGCTAGGTATCTCCCTTTCCAGTACTTC. Protein sequence: CSARYLPFQYF.